The source of this T cell receptor beta chain is a study of chemoradiotherapy in HPV16-positive cancers (dated by TCRdb to 2021 to 2024). About the investigation overall: Functional T-cell assays on cells from two HPV16-positive patients defined candidate HPV-specific T-cell clones and common TCR motifs. The study asked whether T-cell immunity against the HPV oncoproteins E6 and E7 changes during chemoradiotherapy and whether it affects survival. Next, the candidate HPV-specific TCRs and motifs were followed in TCR repertoires from approximately 82 patients with HPV-related cancers.

The method was the immunoSEQ multiplex PCR assay. This is the immuneACCESS table as TCRdb keeps it, with only in-frame sequences that have V and J called. A part of the clones is gone; compared with another copy, unresolved V genes explain less than half, and the rest is unexplained. The sample has about 35,000 clones on record, around 92% of them singletons. The ten most abundant clones make up about 3.6% of the sample. A word on this clone: What antigen it recognizes has not been identified. No much larger clone exists at a distance of one base, and base qualities are not known.

Repertoires were sampled repeatedly over the course of chemoradiotherapy so that clonal expansion in the tumor microenvironment could be followed. The paper's findings and limits, for the study overall: The functional definition of HPV-specific T cells came from only a couple of HPV16-positive patients, and the survival association was reported for HPV16-positive patients. Expansion of candidate HPV-specific clones and E7-related TCR motifs was observed in the tumor microenvironment during treatment, whereas no such expansion was observed for non-HPV-specific T cells. Improved recurrence-free survival in HPV16-positive patients was associated with expansion of HPV-responsive T cells during chemoradiotherapy.

The junction carries 14 bases between V and J, which are trimmed by 3 bases and 0 bases respectively. Looking up the germline V gene yields CDR1 ENHRY and CDR2 SYGVKD. The CDR3 holds 16 amino acids from the cysteine to the phenylalanine. CDR3 DNA only is kept here, 48 bases in frame from base 1. Sample: blood, taken from a patient who underwent chemoradiotherapy. This TCR was recovered from a human donor with HPV-associated anogenital cancer. The receptor chain draws on TRBV10-3 and TRBJ1-1; TRBD1 is a weak D gene call, 6 bases matching. The nucleotides read TGTGCCATCAGTGATCCCCCCGGGACAATGAACACTGAAGCTTTCTTT. It is translated as CAISDPPGTMNTEAFF.